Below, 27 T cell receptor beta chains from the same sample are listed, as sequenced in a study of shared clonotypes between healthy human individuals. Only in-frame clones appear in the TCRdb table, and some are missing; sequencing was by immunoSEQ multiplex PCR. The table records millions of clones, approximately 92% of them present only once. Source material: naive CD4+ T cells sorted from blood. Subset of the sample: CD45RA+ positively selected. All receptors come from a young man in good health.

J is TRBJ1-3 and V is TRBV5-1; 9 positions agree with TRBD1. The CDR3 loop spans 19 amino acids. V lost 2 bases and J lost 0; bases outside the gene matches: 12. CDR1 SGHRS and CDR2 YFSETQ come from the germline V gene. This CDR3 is CASSLLPGQGSPSGNTIYF. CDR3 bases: TGCGCCAGCAGCTTACTACCGGGACAGGGCTCACCCTCTGGAAACACCATATATTTT.

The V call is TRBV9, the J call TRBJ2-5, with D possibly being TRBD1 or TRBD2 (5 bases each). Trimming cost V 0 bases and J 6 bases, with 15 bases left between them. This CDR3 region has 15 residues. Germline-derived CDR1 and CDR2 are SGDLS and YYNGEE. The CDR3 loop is CASSVGGAGAKTQYF. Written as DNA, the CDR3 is TGTGCCAGCAGCGTAGGAGGGGCTGGAGCGAAGACCCAGTACTTC.

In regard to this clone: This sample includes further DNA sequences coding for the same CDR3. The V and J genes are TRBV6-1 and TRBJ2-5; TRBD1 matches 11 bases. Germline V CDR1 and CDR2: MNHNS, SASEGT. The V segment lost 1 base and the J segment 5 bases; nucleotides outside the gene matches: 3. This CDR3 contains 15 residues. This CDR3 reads CASSEGTGGRETQYF. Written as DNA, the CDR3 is TGTGCCAGCAGTGAAGGGACAGGGGGCAGGGAGACCCAGTACTTC.

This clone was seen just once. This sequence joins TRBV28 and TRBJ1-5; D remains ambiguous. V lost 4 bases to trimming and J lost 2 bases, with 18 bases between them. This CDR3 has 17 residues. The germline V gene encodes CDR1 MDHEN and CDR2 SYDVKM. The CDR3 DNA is TGTGCCAGCAGTTCATTATTCGGACTGATGGGCAATCAGCCCCAGCATTTT. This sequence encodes CASSSLFGLMGNQPQHF.

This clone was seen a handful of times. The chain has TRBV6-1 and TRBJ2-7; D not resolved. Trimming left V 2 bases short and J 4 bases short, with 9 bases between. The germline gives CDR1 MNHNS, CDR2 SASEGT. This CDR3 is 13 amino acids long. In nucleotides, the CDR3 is TGTGCCAGCAGTGAAATAGGGAATTACGAGCAGTACTTC. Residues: CASSEIGNYEQYF.

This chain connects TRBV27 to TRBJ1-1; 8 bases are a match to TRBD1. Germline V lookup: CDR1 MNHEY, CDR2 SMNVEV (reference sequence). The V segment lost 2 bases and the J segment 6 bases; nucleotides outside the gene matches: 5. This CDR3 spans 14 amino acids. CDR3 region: CASSLGTGSSEAFF. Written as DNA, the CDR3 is TGTGCCAGCAGTTTAGGGACAGGTAGCTCTGAAGCTTTCTTT.

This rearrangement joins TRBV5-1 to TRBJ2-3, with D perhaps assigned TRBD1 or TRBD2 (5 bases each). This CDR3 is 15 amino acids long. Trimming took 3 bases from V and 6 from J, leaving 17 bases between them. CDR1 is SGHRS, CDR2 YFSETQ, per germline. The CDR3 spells CASSSGPRGSDTQYF. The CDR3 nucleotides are TGCGCCAGCAGCTCGGGGCCCCGAGGGAGCGATACGCAGTATTTT.

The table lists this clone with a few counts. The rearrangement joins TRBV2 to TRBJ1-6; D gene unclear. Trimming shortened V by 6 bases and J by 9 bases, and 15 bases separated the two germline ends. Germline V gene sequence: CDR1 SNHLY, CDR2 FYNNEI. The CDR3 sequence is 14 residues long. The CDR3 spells CASRGRKAASPLHF. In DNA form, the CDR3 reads TGTGCCAGCAGAGGGAGAAAGGCAGCTTCACCCCTCCACTTT.

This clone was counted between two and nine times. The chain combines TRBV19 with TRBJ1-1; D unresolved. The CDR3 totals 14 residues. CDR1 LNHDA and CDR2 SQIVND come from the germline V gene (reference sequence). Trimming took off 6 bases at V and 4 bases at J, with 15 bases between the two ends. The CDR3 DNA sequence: TGTGCCAGTAGAGAAGAGCCGTTGGGCACTGAAGCTTTCTTT. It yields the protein CASREEPLGTEAFF.

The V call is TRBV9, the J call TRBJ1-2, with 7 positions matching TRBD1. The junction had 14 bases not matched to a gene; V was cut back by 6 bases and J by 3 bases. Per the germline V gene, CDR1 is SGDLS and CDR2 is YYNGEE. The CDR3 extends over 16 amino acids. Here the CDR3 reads CASNSPGGGGDYGYTF. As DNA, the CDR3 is TGTGCCAGCAACTCTCCTGGCGGAGGGGGCGACTATGGCTACACCTTC.

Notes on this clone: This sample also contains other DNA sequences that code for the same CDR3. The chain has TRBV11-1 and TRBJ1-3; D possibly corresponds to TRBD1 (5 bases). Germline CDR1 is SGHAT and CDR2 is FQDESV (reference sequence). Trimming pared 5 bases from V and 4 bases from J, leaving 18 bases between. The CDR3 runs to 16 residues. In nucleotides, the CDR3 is TGTGCCAGCAGCCACGGTGGGGCACTAGGAGGAAACACCATATATTTT. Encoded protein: CASSHGGALGGNTIYF. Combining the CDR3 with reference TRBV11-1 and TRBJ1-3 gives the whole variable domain EAEVAQSPRYKITEKSQAVAFWCDPISGHATLYWYRQILGQGPELLVQFQDESVVDDSQLPKDRFSAERLKGVDSTLKIQPAELGDSAMYLCASSHGGALGGNTIYFGEGSWLTVV.

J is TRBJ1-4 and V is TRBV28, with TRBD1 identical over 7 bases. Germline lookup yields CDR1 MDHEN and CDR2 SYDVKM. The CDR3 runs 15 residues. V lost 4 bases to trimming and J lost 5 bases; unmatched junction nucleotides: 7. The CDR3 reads CASSYHQDRNEKLFF. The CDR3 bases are TGTGCCAGCAGTTACCATCAGGACAGGAATGAAAAACTGTTTTTT.

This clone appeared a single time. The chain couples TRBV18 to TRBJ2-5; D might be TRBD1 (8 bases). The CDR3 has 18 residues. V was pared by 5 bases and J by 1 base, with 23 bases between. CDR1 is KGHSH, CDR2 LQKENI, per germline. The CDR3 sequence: CASSSIQGGALTQETQYF. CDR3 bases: TGTGCCAGCTCATCGATACAGGGGGGGGCATTAACCCAAGAGACCCAGTACTTC. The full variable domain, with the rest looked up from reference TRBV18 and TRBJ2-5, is NAGVMQNPRHLVRRRGQEARLRCSPMKGHSHVYWYRQLPEEGLKFMVYLQKENIIDESGMPKERFSAEFPKEGPSILRIQQVVRGDSAAYFCASSSIQGGALTQETQYFGPGTRLLVL.

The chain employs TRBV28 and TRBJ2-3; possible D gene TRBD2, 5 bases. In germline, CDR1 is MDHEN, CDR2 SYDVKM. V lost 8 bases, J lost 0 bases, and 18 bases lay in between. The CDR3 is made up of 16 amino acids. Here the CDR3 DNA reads TGTGCCAGCCGACTAAGCGGCTCTGCTAGCACAGATACGCAGTATTTT. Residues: CASRLSGSASTDTQYF. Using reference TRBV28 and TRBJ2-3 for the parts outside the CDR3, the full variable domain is DVKVTQSSRYLVKRTGEKVFLECVQDMDHENMFWYRQDPGLGLRLIYFSYDVKMKEKGDIPEGYSVSREKKERFSLILESASTNQTSMYLCASRLSGSASTDTQYFGPGTRLTVL.

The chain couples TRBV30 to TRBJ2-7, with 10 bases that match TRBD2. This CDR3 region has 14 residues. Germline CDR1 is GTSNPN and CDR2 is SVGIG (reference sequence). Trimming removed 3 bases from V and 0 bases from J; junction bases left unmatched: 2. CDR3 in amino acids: CAWRTSGPSYEQYF. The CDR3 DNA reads TGTGCCTGGAGGACTAGCGGGCCCTCCTACGAGCAGTACTTC.

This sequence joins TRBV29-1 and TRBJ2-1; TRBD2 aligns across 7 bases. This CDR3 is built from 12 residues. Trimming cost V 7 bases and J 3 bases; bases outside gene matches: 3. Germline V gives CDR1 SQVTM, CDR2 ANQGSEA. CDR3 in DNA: TGCAGCGGCTGGACTAGCTACAATGAGCAGTTCTTC. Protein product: CSGWTSYNEQFF.

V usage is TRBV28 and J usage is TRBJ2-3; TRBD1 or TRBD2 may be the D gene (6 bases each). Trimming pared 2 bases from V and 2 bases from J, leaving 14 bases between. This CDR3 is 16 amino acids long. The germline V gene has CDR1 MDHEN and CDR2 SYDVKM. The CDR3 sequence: CASSLRGRGFTDTQYF. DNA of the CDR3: TGTGCCAGCAGTTTACGGGGGCGGGGCTTCACAGATACGCAGTATTTT.

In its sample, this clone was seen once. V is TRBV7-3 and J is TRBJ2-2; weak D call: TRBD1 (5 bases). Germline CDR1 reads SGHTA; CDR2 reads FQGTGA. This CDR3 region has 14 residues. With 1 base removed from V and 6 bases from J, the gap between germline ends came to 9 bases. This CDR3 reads CASSLSRVAGELFF. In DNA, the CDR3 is TGTGCCAGCAGCTTAAGCAGGGTCGCCGGGGAGCTGTTTTTT.

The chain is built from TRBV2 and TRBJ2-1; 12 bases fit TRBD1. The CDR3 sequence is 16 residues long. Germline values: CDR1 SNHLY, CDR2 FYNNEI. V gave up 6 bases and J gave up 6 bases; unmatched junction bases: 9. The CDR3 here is CASRTDRDRGLNEQFF. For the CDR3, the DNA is TGTGCCAGCAGGACGGACCGGGACAGGGGGCTCAATGAGCAGTTCTTC. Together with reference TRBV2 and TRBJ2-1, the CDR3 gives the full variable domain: EPEVTQTPSHQVTQMGQEVILRCVPISNHLYFYWYRQILGQKVEFLVSFYNNEISEKSEIFDDQFSVERPDGSNFTLKIRSTKLEDSAMYFCASRTDRDRGLNEQFFGPGTRLTVL.

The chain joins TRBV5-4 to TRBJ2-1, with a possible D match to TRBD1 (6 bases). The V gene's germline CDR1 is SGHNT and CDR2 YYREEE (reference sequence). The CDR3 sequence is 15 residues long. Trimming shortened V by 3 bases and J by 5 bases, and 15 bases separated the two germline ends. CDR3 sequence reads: CASSSQGNSNNEQFF. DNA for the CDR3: TGTGCCAGCAGCTCACAGGGTAATTCGAACAATGAGCAGTTCTTC.

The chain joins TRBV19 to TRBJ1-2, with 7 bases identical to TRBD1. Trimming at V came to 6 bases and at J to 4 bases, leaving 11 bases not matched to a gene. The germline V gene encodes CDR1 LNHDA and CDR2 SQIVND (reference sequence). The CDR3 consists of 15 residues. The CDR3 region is CASRESTGSGYGYTF. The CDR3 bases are TGTGCCAGTAGAGAATCGACAGGGTCGGGCTATGGCTACACCTTC.

The CDR3 bases are TGTGCCAGCAGCTTGGTTTCCGGGACAGGGGGCAACAATGAGCAGTTCTTC. Its translation: CASSLVSGTGGNNEQFF. V usage is TRBV5-4 and J usage is TRBJ2-1; 12 bases are shared with TRBD1. Germline-derived CDR1 and CDR2 are SGHNT and YYREEE (reference sequence). V lost 0 bases to trimming and J lost 5 bases; unmatched junction nucleotides: 6. The CDR3 runs 17 residues.

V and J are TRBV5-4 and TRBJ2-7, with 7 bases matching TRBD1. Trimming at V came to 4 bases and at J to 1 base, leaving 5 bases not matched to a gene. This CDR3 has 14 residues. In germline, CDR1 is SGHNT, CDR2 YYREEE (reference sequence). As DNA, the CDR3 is TGTGCCAGCAGCCACCCGGGACAGTCCTACGAGCAGTACTTC. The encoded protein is CASSHPGQSYEQYF.

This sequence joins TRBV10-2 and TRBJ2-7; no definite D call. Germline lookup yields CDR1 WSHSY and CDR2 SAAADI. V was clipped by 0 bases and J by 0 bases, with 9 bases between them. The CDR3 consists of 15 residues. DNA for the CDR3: TGCGCCAGCAGTGAGTCTTGGGCGAGCTCCTACGAGCAGTACTTC. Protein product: CASSESWASSYEQYF.

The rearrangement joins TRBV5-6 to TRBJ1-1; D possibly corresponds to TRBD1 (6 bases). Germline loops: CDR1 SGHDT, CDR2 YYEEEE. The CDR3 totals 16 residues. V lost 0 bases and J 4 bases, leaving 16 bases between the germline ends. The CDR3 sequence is CASSLAGDPSGTEAFF. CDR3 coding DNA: TGTGCCAGCAGCTTGGCAGGGGACCCGTCGGGCACTGAAGCTTTCTTT.

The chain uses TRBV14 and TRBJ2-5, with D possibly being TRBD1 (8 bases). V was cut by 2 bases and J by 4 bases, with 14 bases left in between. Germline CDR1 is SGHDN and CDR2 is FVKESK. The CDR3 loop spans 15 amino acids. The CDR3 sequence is CASSQHTGGGETQYF. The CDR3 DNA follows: TGTGCCAGCAGCCAACACACAGGGGGGGGAGAGACCCAGTACTTC. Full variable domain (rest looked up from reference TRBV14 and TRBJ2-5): EAGVTQFPSHSVIEKGQTVTLRCDPISGHDNLYWYRRVMGKEIKFLLHFVKESKQDESGMPNNRFLAERTGGTYSTLKVQPAELEDSGVYFCASSQHTGGGETQYFGPGTRLLVL.

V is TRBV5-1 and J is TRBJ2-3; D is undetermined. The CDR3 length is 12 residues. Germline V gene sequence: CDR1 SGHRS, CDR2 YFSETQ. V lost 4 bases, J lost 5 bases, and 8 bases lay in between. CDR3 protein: CASSRNLDTQYF. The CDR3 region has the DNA TGCGCCAGCAGCCGAAACCTAGATACGCAGTATTTT.